This T cell receptor (beta chain) was found in a study of T-cell memory formation after mild COVID-19. Whole-study findings and limits: Contracting CD8+ clones were enriched in EMRA, CD4+ mainly in CM and EM.

MiXCR, run by TCRdb on the 5' RACE reads, gives a single entry per CDR3 protein. The sample has fewer than 600,000 distinct CDR3 sequences; roughly 20% are singletons. The table lists this clonotype with a few counts. Its antigen is unknown. V was shortened by 7 bases and J by 5 bases, with 14 bases between the two germline ends. The CDR3 has 12 amino acids. CDR1 and CDR2 from the germline V gene are SQVTM and ANQGSEA. Sequencing was carried out using PBMCs or a T cell subset sorted from them (not recorded which). The origin of this receptor is an adult woman who had mild COVID-19 (a few samples of this study predate the infection). Cell type and time point are not known. This chain connects TRBV29-1 to TRBJ1-2, with D unresolved. CDR3 protein: CSASDPEYGYTF. The DNA of the CDR3 is TGCAGCGCCTCCGACCCTGAATATGGCTACACCTTC.